This T cell receptor beta chain was retrieved from a study of blood T cells in healthy people across ages. Every sample had a minimum of 6 million PBMCs isolated. This clonotype has only a few counts. At one boundary the junction diverges from the germline segment, which might be a read error. A J-beta primer mix and a sample-barcoded 5' primer were used in a second PCR of roughly 7 to 12 cycles. From the 5' RACE reads, TCRdb called clonotypes with MiXCR, one entry per CDR3 protein. The sample records more than 450,000 distinct CDR3 sequences, 27% being singletons. CDR3 size: 12 residues. These data were likewise used in another study, on T cells of mothers and their children.

The clonotype originates from a boy aged 2-15 years in good health. The sequenced material came from blood. The chain uses TRBV12-3 or TRBV12-4 and TRBJ1-2; no definite D call. In DNA, the CDR3 is TGTGCCAGCGGCTCCCGTACGAGCCACCGGGACTTC. Its protein is CASGSRTSHRDF.